This is a list of T cell receptor beta chains from one sample in a study of human T cells and chemical hapten exposure. TCRdb analysed the 5' RACE reads with MiXCR anew, one entry per CDR3 protein. The repertoire holds 110,000 to 150,000 distinct CDR3 sequences, with around 4% as singletons. The source is a female donor in good health. Both conserved end residues are part of each CDR3. The D gene is left open where the match is weak. Clone size is stated in some rows and not others, as once, few, many or a class when expanded.

TRBJ1-1 | TRBD1 | many | TRBV20-1 | TGCAGTGCTACCCTAGGACAGGGGGACACTGAAGCTTTCTTT | CSATLGQGDTEAFF
TRBJ2-1 | TRBD2 | many | TRBV4-2 | TGTGCCAGCAGCCAGGACACTGCTAGCGGGGGCGAGGATGAGCAGTTCTTC | CASSQDTASGGEDEQFF
TRBJ2-1 | TRBD2 | many | TRBV7-6 | TGTGCCAGCAGCTTAGCAGGGACTAGATTGAATGAGCAGTTCTTC | CASSLAGTRLNEQFF
TRBJ1-4 | NA | many | TRBV7-2 | TGTGCCAGCAGCTTAGCGGGGGGTCAACTGTTTTTT | CASSLAGGQLFF
TRBJ2-1 | NA | many | TRBV29-1 | TGCAGCGTCAAAATGCAGGTGGGGATCTCCTACAATGAGCAGTTCTTC | CSVKMQVGISYNEQFF
TRBJ1-1 | NA | many | TRBV11-1 | TGTGCCAGCAGCCCCCGTTCTTCTCGGGGGTGGACTGAAGCTTTCTTT | CASSPRSSRGWTEAFF
TRBJ1-6 | NA | many | TRBV20-1 | TGCAGTGCTAGATTGAGTGGATCACCCCTCCACTTT | CSARLSGSPLHF
TRBJ2-3 | NA | many | TRBV3-1 | TGTGCCAGCAGCCCACGGGGCGGCCGGGGAGATACGCAGTATTTT | CASSPRGGRGDTQYF
TRBJ2-3 | NA | many | TRBV5-1 | TGCGCCAGCAGCTTGGGACGGGGGTCCCACCCTAGCACAGATACGCAGTATTTT | CASSLGRGSHPSTDTQYF
TRBJ2-3 | TRBD2 | few | TRBV28 | TGTGCCAGCAGGTTCGGGACTAGCGGGTACACAGATACGCAGTATTTT | CASRFGTSGYTDTQYF
TRBJ2-2 | NA | NA | TRBV28 | TGTGCCAGCAGTTTATATAGGGGCGCGAACACCGGGGAGCTGTTTTTT | CASSLYRGANTGELFF
TRBJ2-2 | TRBD1 | many | TRBV20-1 | TGCAGTGCTAGCCACCCACAGGGGGCAAGCACCGGGGAGCTGTTTTTT | CSASHPQGASTGELFF
TRBJ1-6 | NA | many | TRBV5-1 | TGCGCCAGCAGCCCAGGCCTGAGGGACGCCTATAATTCACCCCTCCACTTT | CASSPGLRDAYNSPLHF
TRBJ2-1 | TRBD2 | many | TRBV5-5 | TGTGCCAGCAGCGGAAGCGGGGGGCCCTACAATGAGCAGTTCTTC | CASSGSGGPYNEQFF
TRBJ2-2 | NA | many | TRBV13 | TGTGCCAGCAGCTCAAGACTAGACCGATACACCGGGGAGCTGTTTTTT | CASSSRLDRYTGELFF
TRBJ2-2 | TRBD1 | many | TRBV5-6 | TGTGCCAGCAACTTAAACGGACAGGGCATTTGGCCCGGGGAGCTGTTTTTT | CASNLNGQGIWPGELFF
TRBJ2-3 | TRBD2 | NA | TRBV7-8 | TGTGCCAGCAGCTTAGGGACTAGCGGGGGGGCTGATACGCAGTATTTT | CASSLGTSGGADTQYF
TRBJ2-2 | TRBD2 | many | TRBV20-1 | TGCAGTGCTAGCCCAGCGGGGGGTAGAACCGGGGAGCTGTTTTTT | CSASPAGGRTGELFF
TRBJ2-3 | TRBD1 | NA | TRBV7-2 | TGTGCCAGCAGCCAAGGACAGGGGACCCGCACAGATACGCAGTATTTT | CASSQGQGTRTDTQYF
TRBJ2-4 | NA | many | TRBV2 | TGTGCCAGCACCCCGATAGGGGGGGGCATTCAGTACTTC | CASTPIGGGIQYF
TRBJ1-1 | NA | many | TRBV5-5 | TGTGCCAGCAGCTCCCTCGAGCTTACATACGCTGAAGCTTTCTTT | CASSSLELTYAEAFF
TRBJ1-1 | NA | many | TRBV7-9 | TGTGCCAGCTTTCCGAGCCGCGGCAGGGCGAACACTGAAGCTTTCTTT | CASFPSRGRANTEAFF
TRBJ1-1 | NA | few | TRBV5-6 | TGTGCCAGCAGCTCGGACATCAACACTGAAGCTTTCTTT | CASSSDINTEAFF
TRBJ1-4 | NA | many | TRBV7-6 | TGTGCCAGCAGCTCGCAGGGAGATGGGGCTAATGAAAAACTGTTTTTT | CASSSQGDGANEKLFF
TRBJ1-2 | TRBD1 | NA | TRBV28 | TGTGCCACCCAAACCCCGACAGGGAACTATGGCTACACCTTC | CATQTPTGNYGYTF
TRBJ1-1 | NA | many | TRBV6-2/TRBV6-3 | TGTGCCAGCAGTGTGGGGAACCAAGCTTTCTTT | CASSVGNQAFF
TRBJ1-1 | NA | NA | TRBV5-6 | TGTGCCAGCAGCCGACGATTTACCGTGAACACTGAAGCTTTCTTT | CASSRRFTVNTEAFF
TRBJ2-4 | TRBD1 | many | TRBV5-1 | TGCGCCAGCAGCCCCGACAGGGGGGGGAACATTCAGTACTTC | CASSPDRGGNIQYF
TRBJ2-3 | TRBD2 | NA | TRBV23-1 | TGCGCCCAAACGGGGGGGGTTGGCACAGATACGCAGTATTTT | CAQTGGVGTDTQYF
TRBJ2-7 | NA | many | TRBV24-1 | TGTGCCACCACCCGAACCGGGACGGCGACCTACGAGCAGTACTTC | CATTRTGTATYEQYF
TRBJ2-6 | TRBD2 | NA | TRBV5-4 | TGTGCCAGCAGCTTGGGCCCTAGCGGGGGGAAATCTGGGGCCAACGTCCTGACTTTC | CASSLGPSGGKSGANVLTF
TRBJ1-6 | NA | many | TRBV7-9 | TGTGCCAGCAGCTTTACAGGTTACGGTTCACCCCTCCACTTT | CASSFTGYGSPLHF
TRBJ1-5 | NA | many | TRBV7-2 | TGTGCCAGCAGCTTATATGGGGCAGTAAGCAATCAGCCCCAGCATTTT | CASSLYGAVSNQPQHF
TRBJ2-1 | NA | many | TRBV12-3/TRBV12-4 | TGTGCCAGCAGTTCGAATCAGGGAAATGAGCAGTTCTTC | CASSSNQGNEQFF
TRBJ2-3 | NA | many | TRBV12-3/TRBV12-4 | TGTGCCAGCAGTTTAATTGGCTTTTTCAGCGTTAGCACAGATACGCAGTATTTT | CASSLIGFFSVSTDTQYF
TRBJ2-1 | NA | few | TRBV5-6 | TGTGCCAGCAGCTCTCCACGAGAACGCTACAATGAGCAGTTCTTC | CASSSPRERYNEQFF
TRBJ2-5 | NA | few | TRBV5-1 | TGCGCCAGCAGCGCGTCCCAAGAGACCCAGTACTTC | CASSASQETQYF
TRBJ1-2 | NA | many | TRBV7-9 | TGTGCCAGCAGCCCAATGGGGGTGGGCTATGGCTACACCTTC | CASSPMGVGYGYTF
TRBJ2-3 | TRBD2 | many | TRBV20-1 | TGCAGTGCAAGACTAGCGGGGCGCACAGATACGCAGTATTTT | CSARLAGRTDTQYF
TRBJ2-1 | TRBD1 | many | TRBV2 | TGTGCCAGCAGTGCCCGACAGGGGCCCAATGAGCAGTTCTTC | CASSARQGPNEQFF
TRBJ2-5 | NA | many | TRBV12-3/TRBV12-4 | TGTGCCAGCAGTTTAGGAGGGGTGGAGACCCAGTACTTC | CASSLGGVETQYF
TRBJ2-1 | NA | NA | TRBV11-3 | TGTGCCAGCAGCCCAGGAGGGTCCATGCCTCAGTTCTTC | CASSPGGSMPQFF
TRBJ2-5 | NA | many | TRBV15 | TGTGCCACCAGCAGAGATAGGGGCTGGGGAGAGACCCAGTACTTC | CATSRDRGWGETQYF